A selection of T cell receptor beta chains follows, all from one sample in a study of cytomegalovirus exposure and HLA in healthy donors. This table comes from immunoSEQ multiplex PCR, and its TCRdb copy is limited to in-frame clones, with some not included. The table includes roughly 200,000 clones, approximately 80% detected once. Sequences were obtained from PBMCs. The receptors shown here come from a man aged 35-49 years in good health and CMV-seropositive. Each CDR3 is given with its conserved first and last residue. The D gene is left open where the match is weak. Expanded clones get a size class; other rows say once, few or many, or leave the size out.

d_call	v_call	clone_size	j_call	cdr3_aa	cdr3_nt
.	TRBV4-3	few	TRBJ2-7	CASSQGWGLPGEQYF	TGCGCCAGCAGCCAAGGGTGGGGACTGCCCGGCGAGCAGTACTTC
.	TRBV28	.	TRBJ2-7	CASSFGGGSYEQYF	TGTGCCAGCAGTTTTGGTGGCGGGTCCTACGAGCAGTACTTC
TRBD1	TRBV4-1	once	TRBJ2-2	CASSPSRGTTSNTGELFF	TGCGCCAGCAGCCCCTCCAGGGGGACGACATCGAACACCGGGGAGCTGTTTTTT
.	TRBV11-2	.	TRBJ1-3	CASSLVPTQISGNTIYF	TGTGCCAGCAGCTTAGTTCCCACACAGATCTCTGGAAACACCATATATTTT
.	TRBV16	.	TRBJ1-1	CASSRTVNTEAFF	TGTGCCAGCAGTCGCACAGTGAACACTGAAGCTTTCTTT
TRBD1	TRBV6-5	.	TRBJ2-1	CASSRDRNEQFF	TGTGCCAGCAGTCGGGACAGAAATGAGCAGTTCTTC
TRBD1	TRBV6-1	.	TRBJ1-5	CASSHGTGGQPQHF	TGTGCCAGCAGTCACGGGACAGGGGGGCAGCCCCAGCATTTT
TRBD2	TRBV7-8	.	TRBJ2-7	CASSLVGLAGGVLKSYEQYF	TGTGCCAGCAGCTTAGTAGGATTAGCGGGAGGGGTGTTAAAATCCTACGAGCAGTACTTC
.	TRBV2	.	TRBJ2-5	CASSPDGPVETQYF	TGTGCCAGCTCCCCTGATGGCCCAGTTGAGACCCAGTACTTC
.	TRBV5-1	.	TRBJ2-1	CASSSDTPKLYNEQFF	TGCGCCAGCAGCTCTGACACTCCAAAGCTATACAATGAGCAGTTCTTC
.	TRBV19	once	TRBJ2-1	CASRRNTGLNNEQFF	TGTGCCAGTAGGAGGAATACAGGACTAAACAATGAGCAGTTCTTC
.	TRBV4-3	.	TRBJ2-5	CASSTRWRGKETQYF	TGCGCCAGCAGCACCAGGTGGAGGGGCAAGGAGACCCAGTACTTC
TRBD1	TRBV2	.	TRBJ1-3	CASRRQGAGSTIYF	TGTGCCAGCAGGAGACAGGGGGCTGGAAGCACCATATATTTT
TRBD2	TRBV4-1	.	TRBJ2-7	CASSHGGNEQYF	TGCGCCAGCAGCCACGGGGGGAACGAGCAGTACTTC
.	TRBV27	few	TRBJ1-2	CASSLSTAGRGYGYTF	TGTGCCAGCAGTTTATCTACCGCGGGGAGGGGCTATGGCTACACCTTC
.	TRBV11-3	.	TRBJ2-5	CASSLMGGPVETQYF	TGTGCCAGCAGCTTAATGGGGGGGCCTGTGGAGACCCAGTACTTC
.	TRBV5-1	few	TRBJ2-3	CASSQDRSTDTQYF	TGCGCCAGCAGCCAAGACAGGAGCACAGATACGCAGTATTTT
TRBD1	TRBV19	.	TRBJ2-7	CASSKGTGGVYEQYF	TGTGCCAGTAGTAAGGGGACAGGGGGCGTCTACGAGCAGTACTTC
.	TRBV28	.	TRBJ1-4	CASSLYGTNEKLFF	TGTGCCAGCAGTTTATACGGGACAAATGAAAAACTGTTTTTT
.	TRBV6-1	.	TRBJ1-6	CASRLTDSPLHF	TGTGCCAGCAGACTGACAGACTCACCCCTCCACTTT
.	TRBV5-6	.	TRBJ2-4	CASSFDRLAKNIQYF	TGTGCCAGCAGCTTTGATCGACTAGCCAAAAACATTCAGTACTTC
TRBD1	TRBV25-1	.	TRBJ1-6	CASKTGGTNSYNSPLHF	TGTGCCAGCAAAACAGGGGGAACTAACTCCTATAATTCACCCCTCCACTTT
.	TRBV18	.	TRBJ2-3	CASSTREDTQYF	TGTGCCAGCTCAACCAGGGAAGATACGCAGTATTTT
TRBD1	TRBV7-9	.	TRBJ2-3	CASSGQGTDTQYF	TGTGCCAGCAGCGGACAGGGGACAGATACGCAGTATTTT
TRBD2	TRBV6-6	once	TRBJ2-5	CASKLAGGIGETQYF	TGTGCCAGCAAACTAGCGGGAGGGATTGGAGAGACCCAGTACTTC
.	TRBV2	.	TRBJ1-4	CASSARAPNEKLFF	TGTGCCAGCAGCGCGAGGGCACCTAATGAAAAACTGTTTTTT
.	TRBV18	.	TRBJ2-7	CASSLDRNSYEQYF	TGTGCCAGCTCACTAGACAGGAACTCCTACGAGCAGTACTTC
TRBD1	TRBV9	.	TRBJ2-3	CASGPTGSITDTQYF	TGTGCCAGCGGACCGACAGGGTCGATAACAGATACGCAGTATTTT
.	TRBV9	.	TRBJ1-3	CASSVGSQGARSGNTIYF	TGTGCCAGCAGCGTAGGATCTCAGGGCGCTCGCTCTGGAAACACCATATATTTT
.	TRBV7-2	.	TRBJ2-7	CASSLGGNTYEQYF	TGTGCCAGCAGCTTAGGGGGCAATACCTACGAGCAGTACTTC